This entry describes one T cell receptor (beta chain). This clone's antigen is unknown. Per-base qualities were not stored, and no clone one base away is much larger. The CDR3 regions of human TCRbeta chains were analyzed by immunosequencing. The original pipeline was this. Repertoire TCRs were checked for matches against a reference library of SARS-CoV-2-specific TCRs that had been generated using the MIRA antigen-specificity platform. Breadth meant the fraction of unique TCRs that were SARS-CoV-2-associated, whereas depth meant the fraction of total T cells that were SARS-CoV-2-associated. Each spike-specific TCR was assigned to its reactive spike region and to a CD4 or CD8 class using the MIRA data. Log10-transformed breadth and depth values were compared by one-way ANOVA with Sidak's multiple comparisons tests. TCRdb limited this immuneACCESS table to in-frame rearrangements with V and J called. A share of clones is missing; checked studies link under half to unresolved V genes, and the rest is unexplained. D and trimming were read from the DNA, whereas the V and J calls and clone size are those reported in that table. The sample table records more than 35,000 clones; 83% of these occur just once. The ten largest account for under 65% of the sample.

This specimen comes from a study of T cell responses to AZD1222 COVID-19 vaccine (dated by TCRdb to the early 2020s). Background on the whole study: AZD1222 recipients with second doses at about 4 weeks or about 12 weeks were pooled, because spike-specific TCR depth and breadth did not differ between schedules. Trial participants were enrolled into age subgroups of 18-55, 56-69 and 70-plus years, which contained about 150, 28 and 57 TCR-sequenced participants, respectively. A total of approximately 250 trial participants underwent TCR sequencing, of whom around 210 had received two doses of AZD1222 and approximately 25 had received two doses of the MenACWY control vaccine. The paper's findings and limits, for the study overall: After two AZD1222 doses, spike-specific TCR breadth and depth were significantly higher than at day 0 and than in MenACWY recipients. Reportedly, almost half of the unique spike-specific TCRs recognized epitopes lying outside the regions that are mutated in the B.1.351 and B.1.1.7 variants. Participants were mostly white British, with more females than males. The authors suggested clonal diversity may have been underestimated. Conclusions about previously exposed vaccinees are limited, since just 5 to 7 AZD1222 recipients were seropositive for SARS-CoV-2 at baseline. Because no day 14 peak-response samples were available, repertoires were characterized only after the peak T cell response. CD4 TCRs associated with the vaccine covered the entire spike protein, and the dominant responses were in regions 160-218 and 743-854. The 56-69-year group was small, and its depth increase did not reach significance, likely because of low power.

From V the trimming removes 5 bases and from J it removes 8 bases, while the gene matches leave 6 bases of the junction unaccounted for. Reading from cysteine to phenylalanine, the CDR3 counts 14 amino acids. Only the CDR3 part of the read is kept: 42 bases, read in frame from the first base. CDR1 SNHLY and CDR2 FYNNEI were looked up in the germline V gene. The time point label, as the study defines it: baseline before first vaccination. Vaccinee samples came from UK trials COV001 and COV002, including a single-blind randomized controlled phase 2/3 trial of AZD1222 (ChAdOx1 nCoV-19) in healthy adults. For TCRbeta chain sequencing, PBMC samples were collected from trial participants at day 0 and at day 28 after the second dose.

The sequences come from peripheral blood, collected on day 0 of AZD1222 vaccination. The clonotype comes from an adult in good health. The chain is made from TRBV2 and TRBJ1-4; 9 bases in the junction line up with TRBD1. In nucleotides, the sequence is TGTGCCAGCAGTACGGACAGGGGAGGCGAAAAACTGTTTTTT. Its translation is CASSTDRGGEKLFF.